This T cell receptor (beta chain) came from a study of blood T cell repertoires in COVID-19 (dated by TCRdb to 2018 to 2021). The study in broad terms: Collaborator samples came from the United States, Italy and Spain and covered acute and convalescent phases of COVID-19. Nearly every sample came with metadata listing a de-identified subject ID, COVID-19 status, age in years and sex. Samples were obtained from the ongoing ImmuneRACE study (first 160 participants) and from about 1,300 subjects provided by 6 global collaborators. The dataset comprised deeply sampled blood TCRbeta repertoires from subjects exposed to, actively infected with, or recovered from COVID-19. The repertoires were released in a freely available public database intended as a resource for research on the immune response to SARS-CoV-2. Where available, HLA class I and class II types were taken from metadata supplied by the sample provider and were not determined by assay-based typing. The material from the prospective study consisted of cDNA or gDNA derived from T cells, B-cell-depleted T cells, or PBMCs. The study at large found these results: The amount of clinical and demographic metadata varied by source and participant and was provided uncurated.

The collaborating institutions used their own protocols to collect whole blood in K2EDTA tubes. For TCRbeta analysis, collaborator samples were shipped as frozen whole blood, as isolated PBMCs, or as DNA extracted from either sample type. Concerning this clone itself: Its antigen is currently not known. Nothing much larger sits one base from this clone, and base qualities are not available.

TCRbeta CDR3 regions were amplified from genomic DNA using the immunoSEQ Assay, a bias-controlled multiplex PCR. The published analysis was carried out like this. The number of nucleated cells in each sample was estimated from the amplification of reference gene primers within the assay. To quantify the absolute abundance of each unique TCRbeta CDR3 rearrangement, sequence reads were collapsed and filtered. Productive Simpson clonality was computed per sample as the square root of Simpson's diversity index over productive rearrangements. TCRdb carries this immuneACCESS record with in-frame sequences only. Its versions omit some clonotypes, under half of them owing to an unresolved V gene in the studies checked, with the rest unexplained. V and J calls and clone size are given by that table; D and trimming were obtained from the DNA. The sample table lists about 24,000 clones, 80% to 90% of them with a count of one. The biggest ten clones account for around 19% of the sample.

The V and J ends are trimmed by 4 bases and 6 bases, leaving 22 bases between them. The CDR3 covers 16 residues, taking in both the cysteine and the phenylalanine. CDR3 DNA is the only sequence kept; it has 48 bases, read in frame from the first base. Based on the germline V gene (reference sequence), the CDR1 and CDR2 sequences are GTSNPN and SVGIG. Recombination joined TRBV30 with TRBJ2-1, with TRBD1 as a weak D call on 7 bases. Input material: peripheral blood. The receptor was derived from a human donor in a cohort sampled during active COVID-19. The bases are TGTGCCTGGATAGCACCGATCAGGGGGGTGGGCAATGAGCAGTTCTTC. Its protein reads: CAWIAPIRGVGNEQFF.